The 13 T cell receptor beta chains in this list originate from one sample, sequenced in a study of T cells in Graves' hyperthyroidism and ophthalmopathy. The CDR3 regions of TCR beta were amplified from RNA transcripts. The HTBI primer set served for first-round RT-PCR of the TCR CDR3. TCRdb ran MiXCR on the multiplex PCR reads and lists one entry per CDR3 protein. Seen here are around 420,000 distinct CDR3 sequences, 15% to 19% observed once, and the top ten hold 14%. The sample taken for sequencing was blood. The source is a woman between 18 and 30 years old with Graves' hyperthyroidism.

The chain joins TRBV3-1 to TRBJ1-2; 8 nucleotides align to TRBD1. The CDR3 runs to 17 residues. The germline V gene encodes CDR1 LGHDT and CDR2 YNNKEL (reference sequence). The trim removed 2 bases at V and 4 bases at J, leaving 12 bases unmatched. The CDR3 nucleotides are TGTGCCAGCAGCCAACTGACAGGGGTGGGGTACGGCTATGGCTACACCTTC. Its translation is CASSQLTGVGYGYGYTF.

This chain links TRBV19 with TRBJ2-7, with a tentative D call TRBD2 (5 bases). Trimming removed 3 bases from V and 7 bases from J, with 10 bases in between. Germline V lookup: CDR1 LNHDA, CDR2 SQIVND (reference sequence). The CDR3 has 12 residues. DNA for the CDR3: TGTGCCAGTAGTATCGGCGGGCCGGAGCAGTACTTC. Encoded protein: CASSIGGPEQYF.

About this clonotype: A much larger clone lies a single base off, so this may be a read error. The genes are TRBV18 and TRBJ1-2; D is unresolved. This CDR3 region has 14 residues. Germline V CDR1 and CDR2: KGHSH, LQKENI. V lost 7 bases and J lost 1, with 13 bases in between. The CDR3 sequence is CASLSSTDNYGYTF. For the CDR3, the DNA is TGTGCCAGCTTATCATCGACGGATAACTATGGCTACACCTTC.

This clonotype was recorded a few times. The rearrangement joins TRBV20-1 to TRBJ2-5; 10 bases are shared with TRBD2. The CDR3 extends over 15 amino acids. Trimming cost V 4 bases and J 2 bases; bases outside gene matches: 7. The germline CDR1 and CDR2 sequences are DFQATT and SNEGSKA (reference sequence). Written as DNA, the CDR3 is TGCAGTGCTATCCTAGCGGGAGAGTTACAAGAGACCCAGTACTTC. The encoded protein is CSAILAGELQETQYF.

Comment on this clonotype: A much larger clone is a single base away; this may be a read error. This chain joins TRBV28 and TRBJ2-1; a possible D gene is TRBD1 (6 bases). Germline CDR1 reads MDHEN; CDR2 reads SYDVKM. This CDR3 has 15 residues. The V end was cut by 6 bases, the J end by 7 bases, with 19 bases between. The CDR3 nucleotides are TGTGCCAGCAGCTTACAATTACTGAGGGGGAATGAGCAGTTCTTC. Translation: CASSLQLLRGNEQFF.

In its sample, this clonotype was seen a few times. The chain joins TRBV6-6 to TRBJ2-7, with 7 bases aligning to TRBD2. The CDR3 sequence is 16 residues long. Per germline, CDR1 MNHNY and CDR2 SVGAGI (reference sequence). Trimming removed 2 bases from V and 2 bases from J; junction bases left unmatched: 9. CDR3 DNA: TGTGCCAGCAGTTACGGCGGGGGAGTGGATACCTACGAGCAGTACTTC. Residues: CASSYGGGVDTYEQYF.

There are many counts of this clonotype. V gene TRBV12-3 or TRBV12-4 combines with J gene TRBJ1-5; D is unclear. V lost 6 bases and J lost 0, with 9 bases in between. The CDR3 contains 14 residues. Here the CDR3 DNA reads TGTGCCAGCAGCCGTCGGGGTAGCAATCAGCCCCAGCATTTT. Protein product: CASSRRGSNQPQHF.

This chain joins TRBV9 and TRBJ2-3; D uncertain. Germline CDR1 reads SGDLS; CDR2 reads YYNGEE. The CDR3 sequence is 13 residues long. Between the trimmed V and J ends, which lost 0 bases and 5 bases, there was a span of 7 bases. This CDR3 reads CASSVVGKDTQYF. For the CDR3, the DNA is TGTGCCAGCAGCGTAGTAGGGAAAGATACGCAGTATTTT. The full variable domain, with the rest looked up from reference TRBV9 and TRBJ2-3, is DSGVTQTPKHLITATGQRVTLRCSPRSGDLSVYWYQQSLDQGLQFLIQYYNGEERAKGNILERFSAQQFPDLHSELNLSSLELGDSALYFCASSVVGKDTQYFGPGTRLTVL.

This clonotype came up many times. The CDR3 protein is CASGAGRGTEAFF. The CDR3 DNA reads as TGTGCCAGCGGTGCCGGACGGGGCACTGAAGCTTTCTTT. V and J are TRBV19 and TRBJ1-1, with unresolved D. From germline, CDR1 is LNHDA and CDR2 SQIVND (reference sequence). V lost 9 bases and J 4 bases, leaving 15 bases between the germline ends. This CDR3 spans 13 amino acids.

This clonotype was picked up many times. The chain couples TRBV3-1 to TRBJ2-1, with 10 bases aligning to TRBD2. V dropped 5 bases and J dropped 8; count of bases not matched to a gene: 6. In germline, CDR1 is LGHDT, CDR2 YNNKEL (reference sequence). The CDR3 consists of 14 residues. The CDR3 here is CASSATGTSDEQFF. DNA of the CDR3: TGTGCCAGCAGCGCCACCGGGACTAGCGATGAGCAGTTCTTC.

CDR3 coding DNA: TGTGCCAGCAGCCCGCTCCCCGACAGGGGGAGGGGTAATTCACCCCTCCACTTT. Residues: CASSPLPDRGRGNSPLHF. This chain connects TRBV9 to TRBJ1-6, with TRBD1 identical over 9 bases. This CDR3 has 18 residues. Per the germline V gene, CDR1 is SGDLS and CDR2 is YYNGEE. With 4 bases clipped from V and 6 bases from J, the junction kept 14 bases outside the gene matches.

The chain recombines TRBV4-1 with TRBJ2-5; 10 bases map to TRBD2. Germline V gives CDR1 MGHRA, CDR2 YSYEKL. This CDR3 has 15 amino acids. The V and J ends lost 3 bases and 2 bases, in that order; junction bases with no gene match: 3. CDR3 in DNA: TGCGCCAGCAGCCAGACTAGCGGGTTACAAGAGACCCAGTACTTC. The encoded protein is CASSQTSGLQETQYF.

Notes on this clonotype: A much larger clone differs by one base, so this may be a read error. V is TRBV18 and J is TRBJ2-1, with TRBD2 as a possible D gene (6 bases). Germline V gene lookup returns CDR1 KGHSH and CDR2 LQKENI. This CDR3 region has 16 residues. V was clipped by 0 bases and J by 8 bases, with 17 bases between them. The DNA of the CDR3 is TGTGCCAGCTCACCACCGTACAGGACTATCGACTATGAGCAGTTCTTC. It is translated as CASSPPYRTIDYEQFF.